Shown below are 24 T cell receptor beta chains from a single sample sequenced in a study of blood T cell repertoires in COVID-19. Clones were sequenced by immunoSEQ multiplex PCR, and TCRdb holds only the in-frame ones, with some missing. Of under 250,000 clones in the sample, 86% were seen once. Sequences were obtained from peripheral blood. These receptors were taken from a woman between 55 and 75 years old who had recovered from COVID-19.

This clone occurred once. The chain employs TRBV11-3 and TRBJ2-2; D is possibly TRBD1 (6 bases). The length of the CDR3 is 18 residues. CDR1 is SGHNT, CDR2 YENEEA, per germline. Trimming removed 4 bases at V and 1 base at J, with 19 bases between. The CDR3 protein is CASSYTLISGQNTGELFF. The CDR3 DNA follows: TGTGCCAGCAGCTACACCCTAATCTCGGGACAGAACACCGGGGAGCTGTTTTTT.

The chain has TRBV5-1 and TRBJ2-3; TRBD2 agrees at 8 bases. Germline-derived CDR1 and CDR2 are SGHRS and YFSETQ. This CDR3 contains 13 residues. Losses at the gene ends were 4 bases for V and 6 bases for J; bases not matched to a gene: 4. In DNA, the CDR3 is TGCGCCAGCAGCACGGGGGGGCTCGATACGCAGTATTTT. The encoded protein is CASSTGGLDTQYF. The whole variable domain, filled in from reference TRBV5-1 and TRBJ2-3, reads KAGVTQTPRYLIKTRGQQVTLSCSPISGHRSVSWYQQTPGQGLQFLFEYFSETQRNKGNFPGRFSGRQFSNSRSEMNVSTLELGDSALYLCASSTGGLDTQYFGPGTRLTVL.

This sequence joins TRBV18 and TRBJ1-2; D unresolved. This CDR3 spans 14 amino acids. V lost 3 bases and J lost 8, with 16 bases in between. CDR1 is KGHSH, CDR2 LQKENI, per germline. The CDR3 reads CASSPAAGSDGYTF. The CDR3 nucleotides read TGTGCCAGCTCACCTGCGGCGGGGAGTGACGGCTACACCTTC.

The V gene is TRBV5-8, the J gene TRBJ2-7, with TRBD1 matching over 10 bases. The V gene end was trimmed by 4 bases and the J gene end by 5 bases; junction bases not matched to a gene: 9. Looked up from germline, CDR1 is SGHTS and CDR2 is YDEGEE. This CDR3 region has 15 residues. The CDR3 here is CASSAGTGAVNEQYF. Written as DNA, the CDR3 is TGTGCCAGCAGCGCCGGGACAGGGGCTGTCAACGAGCAGTACTTC.

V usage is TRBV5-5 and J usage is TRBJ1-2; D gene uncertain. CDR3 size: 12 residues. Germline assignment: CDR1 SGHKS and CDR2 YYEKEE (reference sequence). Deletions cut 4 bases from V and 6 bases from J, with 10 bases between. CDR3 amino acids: CASSPLRDGYTF. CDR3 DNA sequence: TGTGCCAGCAGCCCACTGAGGGATGGCTACACCTTC.

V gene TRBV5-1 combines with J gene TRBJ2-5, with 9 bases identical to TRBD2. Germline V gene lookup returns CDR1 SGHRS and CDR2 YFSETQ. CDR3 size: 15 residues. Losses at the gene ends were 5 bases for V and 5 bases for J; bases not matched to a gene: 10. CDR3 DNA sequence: TGCGCCAGCAGTACGGCGGGGGGGCCGGGGGAGACCCAGTACTTC. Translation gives CASSTAGGPGETQYF.

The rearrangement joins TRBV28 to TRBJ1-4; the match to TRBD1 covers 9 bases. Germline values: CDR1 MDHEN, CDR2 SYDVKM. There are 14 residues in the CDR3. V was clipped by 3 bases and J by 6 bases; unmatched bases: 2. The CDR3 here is CASSFGTGYEKLFF. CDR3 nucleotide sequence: TGTGCCAGCAGTTTCGGGACAGGGTATGAAAAACTGTTTTTT. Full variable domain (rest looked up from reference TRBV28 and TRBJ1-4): DVKVTQSSRYLVKRTGEKVFLECVQDMDHENMFWYRQDPGLGLRLIYFSYDVKMKEKGDIPEGYSVSREKKERFSLILESASTNQTSMYLCASSFGTGYEKLFFGSGTQLSVL.

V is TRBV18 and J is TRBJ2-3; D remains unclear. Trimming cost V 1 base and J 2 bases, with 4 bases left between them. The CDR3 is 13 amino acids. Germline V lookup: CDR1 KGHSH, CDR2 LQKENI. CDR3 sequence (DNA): TGTGCCAGCTCACCACGGGCCACAGATACGCAGTATTTT. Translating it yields CASSPRATDTQYF.

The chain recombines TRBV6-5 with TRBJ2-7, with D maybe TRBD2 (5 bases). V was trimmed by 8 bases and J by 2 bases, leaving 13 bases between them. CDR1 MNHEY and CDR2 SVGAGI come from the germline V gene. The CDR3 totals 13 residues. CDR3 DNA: TGTGCCAGCCTAACCCACGGGGCCTACGAGCAGTACTTC. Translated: CASLTHGAYEQYF.

The CDR3 region has the DNA TGTGCCAGCAGCCAAGATCCGGGAGGGGGTGAAAAACTGTTTTTT. Translation: CASSQDPGGGEKLFF. J is TRBJ1-4 and V is TRBV3-1 (or the pseudogene TRBV3-2); perhaps TRBD1 as D (6 bases). CDR3 length: 15 residues. The germline V and J ends were trimmed by 0 bases and 7 bases, with 12 bases remaining between them. Germline CDR1 is LGHDT and CDR2 is YNNKEL (reference sequence).

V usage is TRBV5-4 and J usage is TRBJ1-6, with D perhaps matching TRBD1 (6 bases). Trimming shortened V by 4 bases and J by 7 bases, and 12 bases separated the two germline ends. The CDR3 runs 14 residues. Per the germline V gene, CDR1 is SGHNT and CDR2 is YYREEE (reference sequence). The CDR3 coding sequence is TGTGCCAGCAGCGGGGACAACCCGAATTCACCCCTCCACTTT. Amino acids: CASSGDNPNSPLHF. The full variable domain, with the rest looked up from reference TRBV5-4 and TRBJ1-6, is ETGVTQSPTHLIKTRGQQVTLRCSSQSGHNTVSWYQQALGQGPQFIFQYYREEENGRGNFPPRFSGLQFPNYSSELNVNALELDDSALYLCASSGDNPNSPLHFGNGTRLTVT.

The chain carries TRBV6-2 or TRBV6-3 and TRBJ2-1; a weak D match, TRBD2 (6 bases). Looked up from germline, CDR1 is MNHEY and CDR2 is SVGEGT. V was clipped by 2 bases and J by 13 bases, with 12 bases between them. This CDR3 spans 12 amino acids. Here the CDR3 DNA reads TGTGCCAGCAGTTACCTTCGGGGGAGACAGTTCTTC. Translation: CASSYLRGRQFF.

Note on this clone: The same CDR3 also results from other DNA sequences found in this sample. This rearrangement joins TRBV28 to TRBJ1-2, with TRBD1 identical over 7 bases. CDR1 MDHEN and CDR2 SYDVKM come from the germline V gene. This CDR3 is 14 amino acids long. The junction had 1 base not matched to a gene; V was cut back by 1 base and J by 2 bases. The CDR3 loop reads CASSLLQGNYGYTF. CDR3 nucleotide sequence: TGTGCCAGCAGTTTATTACAGGGGAACTATGGCTACACCTTC.

CDR3 in DNA: TGCGCCAGCAGCCTTGGACACCAACGTGGCAATCAGCCCCAGCATTTT. Translating it yields CASSLGHQRGNQPQHF. J is TRBJ1-5 and V is TRBV4-1, with D tentatively TRBD1 (5 bases). Trimming took 4 bases from V and 2 from J, leaving 15 bases between them. The CDR3 extends over 16 amino acids. Germline V gene lookup returns CDR1 MGHRA and CDR2 YSYEKL.

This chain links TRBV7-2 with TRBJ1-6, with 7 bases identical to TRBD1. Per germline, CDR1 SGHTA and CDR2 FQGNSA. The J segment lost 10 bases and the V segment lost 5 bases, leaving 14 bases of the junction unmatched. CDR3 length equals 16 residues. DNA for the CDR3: TGTGCCAGCAGCCCCGCCCGGGACAGAAGGGCCTCACCCCTCCACTTT. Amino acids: CASSPARDRRASPLHF.

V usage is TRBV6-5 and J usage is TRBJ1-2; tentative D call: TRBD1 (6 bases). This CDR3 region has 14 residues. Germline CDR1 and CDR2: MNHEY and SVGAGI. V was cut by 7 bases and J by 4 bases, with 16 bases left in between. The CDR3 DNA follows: TGTGCCAGCAAGTATGCAGGGGTCGCCTATGGCTACACCTTC. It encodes CASKYAGVAYGYTF.

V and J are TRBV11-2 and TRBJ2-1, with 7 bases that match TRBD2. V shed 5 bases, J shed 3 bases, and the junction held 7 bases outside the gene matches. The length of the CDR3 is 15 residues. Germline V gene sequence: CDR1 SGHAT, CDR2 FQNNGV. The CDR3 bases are TGTGCCAGCAGCCCGCGGGGACTATACTACAATGAGCAGTTCTTC. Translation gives CASSPRGLYYNEQFF.

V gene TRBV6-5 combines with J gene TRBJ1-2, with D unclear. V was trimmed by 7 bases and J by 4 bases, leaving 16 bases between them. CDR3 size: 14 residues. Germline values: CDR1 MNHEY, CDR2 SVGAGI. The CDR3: CASTPGLFSYGYTF. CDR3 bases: TGTGCCAGCACCCCAGGACTTTTTAGCTATGGCTACACCTTC.

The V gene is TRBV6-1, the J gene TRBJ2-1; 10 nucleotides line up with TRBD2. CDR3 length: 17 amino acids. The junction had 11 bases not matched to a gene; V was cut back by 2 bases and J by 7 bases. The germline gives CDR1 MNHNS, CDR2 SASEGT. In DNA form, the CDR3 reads TGTGCCAGCAGTGAAATAAGCGGGGGGGCCTTAGGGAATGAGCAGTTCTTC. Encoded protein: CASSEISGGALGNEQFF.

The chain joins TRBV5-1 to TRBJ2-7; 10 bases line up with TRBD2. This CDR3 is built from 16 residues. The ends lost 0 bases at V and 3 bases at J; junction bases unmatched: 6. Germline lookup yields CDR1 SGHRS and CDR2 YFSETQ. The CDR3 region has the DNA TGCGCCAGCAGCTTGGATAGTAGCGGGGGGAACTACGAGCAGTACTTC. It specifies CASSLDSSGGNYEQYF.

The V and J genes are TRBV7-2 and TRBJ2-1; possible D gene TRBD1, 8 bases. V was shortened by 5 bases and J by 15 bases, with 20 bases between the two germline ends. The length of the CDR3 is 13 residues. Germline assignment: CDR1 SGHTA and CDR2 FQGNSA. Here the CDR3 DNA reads TGTGCCAGCAGCGGGGGGGGACAGGTCGTGCTGTTCTTC. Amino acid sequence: CASSGGGQVVLFF. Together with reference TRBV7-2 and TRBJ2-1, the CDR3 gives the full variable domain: GAGVSQSPSNKVTEKGKDVELRCDPISGHTALYWYRQSLGQGLEFLIYFQGNSAPDKSGLPSDRFSAERTGGSVSTLTIQRTQQEDSAVYLCASSGGGQVVLFFGPGTRLTVL.

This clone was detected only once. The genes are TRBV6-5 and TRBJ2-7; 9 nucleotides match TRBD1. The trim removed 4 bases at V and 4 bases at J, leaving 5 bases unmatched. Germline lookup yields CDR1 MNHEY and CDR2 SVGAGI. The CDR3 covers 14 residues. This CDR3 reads CASSSGQGGYEQYF. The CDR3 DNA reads TGTGCCAGCAGTTCGGGACAGGGAGGTTACGAGCAGTACTTC.

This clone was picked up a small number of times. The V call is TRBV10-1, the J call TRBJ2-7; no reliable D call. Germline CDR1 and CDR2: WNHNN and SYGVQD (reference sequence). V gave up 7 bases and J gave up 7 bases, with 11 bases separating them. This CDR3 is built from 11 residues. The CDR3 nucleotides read TGCGCCAGCATCCCCTGTCGGGAGCAGTACTTC. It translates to CASIPCREQYF.

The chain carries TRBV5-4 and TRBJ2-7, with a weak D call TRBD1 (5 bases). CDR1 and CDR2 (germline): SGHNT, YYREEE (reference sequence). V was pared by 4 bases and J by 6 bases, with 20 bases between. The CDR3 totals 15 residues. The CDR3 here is CASSPARLWGREQYF. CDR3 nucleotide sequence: TGTGCCAGCAGCCCGGCCAGGCTCTGGGGCCGCGAGCAGTACTTC.